This T cell receptor beta chain was identified during a study of blood T cells in healthy people across ages (dated by TCRdb to 2014 to 2015). Turning to the overall study: In model experiments, template switching captured roughly one uniquely barcoded TCR beta cDNA molecule for every two T cells. To track age-related changes in TCR beta repertoire diversity, the study relied on deep sequencing normalized with unique cDNA molecular identifiers. Donors were grouped into four age groups: young (average roughly 16 years), middle-aged (less than 40), aged (approximately 58) and long-lived (less than 85). To avoid experimental bias, donors of different ages were randomly spread across the sequencing lanes. Two additional independent replicas of 1 million unique cDNA reads from the same blood draw were analyzed for two donors (one aged 18 to 29 and one aged 80 or older). Overall study outcomes, separate from this receptor: Estimates of total diversity based on one million sequenced T cells were considered lower bounds and underestimates. There was a strong correlation between observed TCR beta diversity and the percentage of naive T cells measured by flow cytometry. As age increased, observed TCR beta diversity per million T cells dropped in a roughly linear way, and a significant reduction was already evident by age about 36. Because profiling used bulk unsorted PBMCs, naive and antigen-experienced compartments could not be compared conclusively. Compared with the aged group, the long-lived group had more naive CD4+ T cells, fewer expanded clones and increased TCR diversity, a pattern suggesting age selection. Donor CMV infection status was unknown, potentially confounding age-related changes in expanded clonotypes.

Taken from cysteine to phenylalanine, the CDR3 has 12 residues. Of the read, only the CDR3 DNA is kept; its 36 bases are in frame from base 1. The germline V gene provides CDR1 MNHEY and CDR2 SVGAGI. V is shortened by 8 bases, J by 4 bases, and the region joining them spans 11 bases. Systemically healthy Caucasian individuals from Russia, roughly 40 in total and aged about 6 to 95 years, were included as donors. Each donor gave approximately 9.4 milliliters of peripheral blood, drawn into EDTA-treated Vacutainer tubes. PBMCs were isolated by Ficoll-Paque density-gradient centrifugation, with at least 6 million obtained per sample. Total RNA, at least 6 micrograms per sample, was extracted from PBMCs with Trizol reagent. The percentages of naive CD45RAhigh/CD27high T cells were determined by flow cytometry on a PBMC aliquot from every donor. Receptor amplification or capture employed 5' RACE. Sequencing was carried out with an Illumina HiSeq 2500. A second PCR of about 6 to 12 cycles was performed with a sample-barcoded 5' primer and a J-beta primer mix. Each TCR beta cDNA molecule received a unique molecular identifier from a template-switch 5' adaptor carrying 12 random nucleotides. At least 2.5 million CDR3-containing paired-end reads were obtained from each sample. The Mint cDNA synthesis kit, primed by a TRBC-specific oligonucleotide, was used to synthesize first-strand cDNA from all RNA. Following uracil-DNA glycosylase treatment, all cDNA underwent a first 18-cycle PCR with the universal primers M1SS and BC2_uni_R. The study's own analysis went as follows. For normalization, 1 million high-quality reads were randomly selected from each sample, with every read carrying a distinct molecular identifier. Instead of being binned into consensus sequences, reads with shared molecular identifiers were discarded. MiTCR, run with a Q25 quality threshold and the strictest error-elimination algorithm, handled CDR3 identification, clonotype clustering and error correction. A nonparametric unseen species model with Euler transformation was used to estimate lower-bound total TCR beta diversity. TCRdb reprocessed the public reads (quality trimming at Q25 with fastp, clone calling with MiXCR) and kept in-frame beta chains. Under each unique CDR3 protein, matching rows form one entry showing the most common genes and DNA. In this record, the V and J calls reflect TCRdb's handling and not the investigators' own analysis. In all, the sample holds 550,000 to 700,000 distinct CDR3 sequences, and 25% to 30% of those were seen once. Approximately 17% of the sample is taken by the ten largest.

This clonotype was detected a few times. Its antigen has not been determined. One base away there is no much larger clone; base qualities are not given. Recombination linked TRBV6-5 to TRBJ1-1, and TRBD1 may be the D gene, going by 5 matching bases. Sequenced material: blood. The clonotype comes from a woman between 65 and 79 years old in good health. The DNA reads as follows: TGTGCCAGCCGTATGGGGGGCACTGAAGCTTTCTTT. This encodes CASRMGGTEAFF.